Listed here are 20 T cell receptor beta chains from one sample, sequenced in a study of blood T cell repertoires in COVID-19. Libraries were prepared by immunoSEQ multiplex PCR; TCRdb keeps only in-frame clonotypes and omits some of them. The data hold around 260,000 clones, with 88% observed a single time. The sequencing sample was made of peripheral blood. All receptors derive from a man aged 60 to 75 who had recovered from COVID-19.

The chain carries TRBV7-9 and TRBJ1-2; D remains ambiguous. The germline V and J ends were trimmed by 3 bases and 4 bases, with 9 bases remaining between them. This CDR3 is built from 13 residues. Looked up from germline, CDR1 is SEHNR and CDR2 is FQNEAQ (reference sequence). CDR3 bases: TGTGCCAGCAGCTTGGAGGGAGGCTATGGCTACACCTTC. This sequence encodes CASSLEGGYGYTF.

This chain uses TRBV25-1 with TRBJ2-7; TRBD2 might be the D (6 bases). Deletions cut 2 bases from V and 0 bases from J, with 17 bases between. Per germline, CDR1 MGHDK and CDR2 SYGVNS. The CDR3 runs to 17 residues. The CDR3 is CASSESSGTDFSYEQYF. Written as DNA, the CDR3 is TGTGCCAGCAGTGAAAGTTCCGGGACTGACTTCTCCTACGAGCAGTACTTC.

The V gene is TRBV6-5, the J gene TRBJ2-2; D may be TRBD2 (7 bases). V lost 6 bases, J lost 6 bases, and 17 bases lay in between. The CDR3 length is 15 residues. Germline values: CDR1 MNHEY, CDR2 SVGAGI. CDR3 amino acids: CASRRTGGRAGELFF. CDR3 bases: TGTGCCAGCAGACGGACCGGGGGGCGGGCCGGGGAGCTGTTTTTT.

V is TRBV18 and J is TRBJ2-5; D ambiguous. The CDR3 totals 13 residues. V lost 8 bases and J 2 bases, leaving 12 bases between the germline ends. Germline V gene lookup returns CDR1 KGHSH and CDR2 LQKENI. In DNA, the CDR3 is TGTGCCAGCAATGGGCAGGCGCAAGAGACCCAGTACTTC. Translation gives CASNGQAQETQYF.

The chain links TRBV10-1 to TRBJ1-1; D not certain. Germline V CDR1 and CDR2: WNHNN, SYGVQD (reference sequence). The V end was cut by 0 bases, the J end by 2 bases, with 10 bases between. The CDR3 totals 15 residues. CDR3 in DNA: TGCGCCAGCAGTGAGTCCGCGACGGGAAACACTGAAGCTTTCTTT. Its protein is CASSESATGNTEAFF.

This chain links TRBV19 with TRBJ2-1, with 10 bases aligning to TRBD2. The V gene end was trimmed by 6 bases and the J gene end by 6 bases; junction bases not matched to a gene: 8. The CDR3 totals 15 residues. Germline V lookup: CDR1 LNHDA, CDR2 SQIVND (reference sequence). DNA of the CDR3: TGTGCCAGTAGCCGGGGACTAGCGACTTTCAATGAGCAGTTCTTC. Protein product: CASSRGLATFNEQFF.

The rearrangement joins TRBV9 to TRBJ2-2; D is unclear. This CDR3 is built from 15 residues. Germline V gene data show CDR1 as SGDLS and CDR2 as YYNGEE. The V gene lost 4 bases and the J gene lost 3 bases, with 13 bases spanning the gap. CDR3 nucleotides: TGTGCCAGCAGCTCCACGGAGAAGGACACCGGGGAGCTGTTTTTT. This sequence encodes CASSSTEKDTGELFF.

The chain has TRBV18 and TRBJ1-2, with D possibly matching TRBD1 (5 bases). This CDR3 has 15 residues. CDR1 is KGHSH and CDR2 is LQKENI in the germline V gene. The V gene lost 1 base and the J gene lost 3 bases, with 12 bases spanning the gap. The CDR3 reads CASSPRAREDYGYTF. The DNA of the CDR3 is TGTGCCAGCTCACCACGCGCCAGGGAGGACTATGGCTACACCTTC.

The rearrangement links TRBV7-8 to TRBJ2-7; a weak D match, TRBD1 (6 bases). The V gene's germline CDR1 is SGHVS and CDR2 FQNEAQ. V lost 4 bases, J lost 3 bases, and 19 bases lay in between. The CDR3 extends over 16 amino acids. The chain's CDR3 is CASSYSRRGTHYEQYF. The CDR3 nucleotides are TGTGCCAGCAGCTATTCCCGCAGGGGCACCCACTACGAGCAGTACTTC.

The DNA for the CDR3 is TGTGCCAGCAGCCGGCAGGACAGGGGGCCTAGAAACACCATATATTTT. This translates into CASSRQDRGPRNTIYF. The chain is built from TRBV3-1 (or the pseudogene TRBV3-2) and TRBJ1-3; 11 positions agree with TRBD1. The CDR3 runs to 16 residues. The germline gives CDR1 LGHDT, CDR2 YNNKEL (reference sequence). Germline trimming cut 4 bases from V and 5 bases from J; bases unmatched to any gene: 7.

CDR3 loop: CASSWGQGNEKLFF. CDR3 sequence (DNA): TGTGCCAGCAGCTGGGGACAGGGGAATGAAAAACTGTTTTTT. V gene TRBV7-9 combines with J gene TRBJ1-4; 10 nucleotides line up with TRBD1. This CDR3 comprises 14 residues. The germline V gene has CDR1 SEHNR and CDR2 FQNEAQ (reference sequence). The V gene end was trimmed by 4 bases and the J gene end by 5 bases; junction bases not matched to a gene: 1.

The chain combines TRBV5-1 with TRBJ2-1; TRBD2 aligns across 8 bases. The V and J ends lost 0 bases and 9 bases, in that order; junction bases with no gene match: 8. This CDR3 has 15 amino acids. The V gene's germline CDR1 is SGHRS and CDR2 YFSETQ. Written as DNA, the CDR3 is TGCGCCAGCAGCTTGGAGGCCTCTAGCGGGTCTGAGCAGTTCTTC. It encodes CASSLEASSGSEQFF.

The V and J genes are TRBV6-2 or TRBV6-3 and TRBJ2-3; 11 nucleotides agree with TRBD2. V shed 2 bases, J shed 6 bases, and the junction held 19 bases outside the gene matches. The CDR3 is 20 amino acids. CDR1 MNHEY and CDR2 SVGEGT come from the germline V gene. CDR3 protein: CASSYPSTSGAIRPGDTQYF. DNA of the CDR3: TGTGCCAGCAGTTACCCCTCGACTAGCGGGGCTATCAGACCGGGGGATACGCAGTATTTT.

The rearrangement uses TRBV3-1 (or the pseudogene TRBV3-2) and TRBJ1-3; the match to TRBD1 covers 9 bases. CDR3 length: 17 amino acids. The V gene end was trimmed by 5 bases and the J gene end by 3 bases; junction bases not matched to a gene: 11. Germline CDR1 reads LGHDT; CDR2 reads YNNKEL (reference sequence). For the CDR3, the DNA is TGTGCCAGCAGCTTACGGACAGGGGCCGTATTTGGAAACACCATATATTTT. Translating gives CASSLRTGAVFGNTIYF.

This clone showed up just once. This chain links TRBV12-5 with TRBJ1-2; 10 positions match TRBD1. Germline CDR1 reads LGHNT; CDR2 reads FRNRAP. This CDR3 is 14 amino acids long. With V trimmed by 3 bases and J by 6 bases, 4 bases remained unmatched. The CDR3 loop reads CASGLMGQGNGYTF. CDR3 nucleotide sequence: TGTGCTAGTGGTTTAATGGGACAGGGGAATGGCTACACCTTC.

A few counts support this clone. The V and J genes are TRBV6-2 or TRBV6-3 and TRBJ2-5; 9 positions match TRBD1. With 2 bases clipped from V and 5 bases from J, the junction kept 6 bases outside the gene matches. The CDR3 totals 15 residues. Per the germline V gene, CDR1 is MNHEY and CDR2 is SVGEGT. The DNA for the CDR3 is TGTGCCAGCAGTTACCGTGGGACAGGGTGGGAGACCCAGTACTTC. Protein: CASSYRGTGWETQYF.

J is TRBJ2-3 and V is TRBV6-6; TRBD2 is a possible D gene (6 bases). The CDR3 has 13 residues. Deletions cut 8 bases from V and 4 bases from J, with 13 bases between. Germline-derived CDR1 and CDR2 are MNHNY and SVGAGI (reference sequence). DNA for the CDR3: TGTGCCAGCCCGTCCGGGACTTCAGATACGCAGTATTTT. Its translation: CASPSGTSDTQYF.

This clone showed up just once. The chain combines TRBV21-1 with TRBJ2-3; the table's D gene call, TRBD2, was not cross checked with the DNA. TRBV21-1 is assigned pseudogene status. The CDR3 has 16 residues. CDR3 sequence: CASSPQLAGGTDTQYF. The CDR3 DNA sequence: TGTGCCAGCAGCCCGCAATTAGCGGGGGGCACAGATACGCAGTATTTT.

The rearrangement links TRBV5-5 to TRBJ1-2, with 8 bases aligning to TRBD1. Germline loops: CDR1 SGHKS, CDR2 YYEKEE (reference sequence). This CDR3 has 17 residues. The junction had 14 bases not matched to a gene; V was cut back by 3 bases and J by 4 bases. In nucleotides, the CDR3 is TGTGCCAGCAGCTCCAGACCCGGGACAGGACAAAGCTATGGCTACACCTTC. Its translation is CASSSRPGTGQSYGYTF.

The chain is built from TRBV2 and TRBJ2-1; 15 nucleotides agree with TRBD2. V dropped 11 bases and J dropped 3; count of bases not matched to a gene: 11. Germline V CDR1 and CDR2: SNHLY, FYNNEI. The CDR3 has 17 residues. CDR3 DNA sequence: TGTGCCGGGACACCGGGACTAGCGGGGGGAGGCTACAATGAGCAGTTCTTC. Protein product: CAGTPGLAGGGYNEQFF.